The subject of this entry is one TCR beta chain. The sample's treatment: over 15 received Ad26.COV2.S at low or high dose, single or two shots; 5 received placebo; per-sample allocation not given. The study sampled participants on day 63 after the first vaccine or placebo injection. Assay used: immunoSEQ multiplex PCR; TCRdb lists only in-frame clones, some missing. Among more than 300,000 clones listed, around four fifths were seen once. The data are from a study of Ad26.COV2.S vaccination and SARS-CoV-2 variants. Germline lookup yields CDR1 SGHNT and CDR2 YYREEE (reference sequence). Deletions cut 0 bases from V and 9 bases from J, with 18 bases between. The CDR3 loop spans 15 amino acids.

This sequence joins TRBV5-4 and TRBJ1-2; D is possibly TRBD1 (6 bases). The source material was peripheral blood, sampled in a trial of Ad26.COV2.S vaccine versus placebo. This TCR was sampled from a person aged 18-60 years who received the Ad26.COV2.S COVID-19 vaccine or a placebo. DNA for the CDR3: TGTGCCAGCAGCTTGGAGCCGACAGGCTATAACCGCTACACCTTC. It translates to CASSLEPTGYNRYTF.